This paragraph reports one T cell receptor beta chain. What it binds is not known. Per germline, CDR1 MNHNS and CDR2 SASEGT. This CDR3 comprises 15 residues. Trimming removed 3 bases from V and 5 bases from J, with 14 bases in between. This sample was included in a study of cytomegalovirus exposure and HLA in healthy donors. Study conclusions and caveats: Later, an analysis showed that TCR beta chains associated with HLA were more clonally expanded than others that were equally common. HLA-A and HLA-B allele assignments for most subjects were reportedly predicted accurately using TCR beta sequences. Fewer N-insertions than the roughly 630-donor mean were reportedly shown by an Asian-associated ancestry cluster in a later analysis. On later analysis, the bulk of CMV-associated TCR beta chains appeared to be HLA-restricted.

The PCR made use of 60 Vbeta and 13 Jbeta primers. This table comes from immunoSEQ multiplex PCR, and its TCRdb copy is limited to in-frame clones, with some not included. This table holds about 160,000 clones, around 76% found once. Material for sequencing was PBMCs. V and J are TRBV6-1 and TRBJ1-5, with D unclear. This clonotype was obtained from a man in his 60s in good health and CMV-seronegative. CDR3 sequence reads: CASSDPSGKDQPQHF. The CDR3 region has the DNA TGTGCCAGCAGTGATCCCTCAGGAAAAGATCAGCCCCAGCATTTT.